These T cell receptor beta chains were read from a single sample in a study of cytomegalovirus exposure and HLA in healthy donors. Produced via immunoSEQ multiplex PCR; TCRdb's table is partial and in-frame only. The sample yields 150,000 to 200,000 clones, around 78% seen once. Material for sequencing was PBMCs. Receptor source: a woman in her forties in good health and CMV-seronegative. Each CDR3 is given with its conserved first and last residue. Each record gives: J gene, V gene, clone size, CDR3 length, D gene, CDR3 DNA, CDR3 protein. D genes are given only for firm matches. Clone size is given for some rows only: seen once, a few or many times, or a class if the clone is expanded.

j_call: TRBJ1-5
v_call: TRBV5-5
clone_size: NA
cdr3_length: 16
d_call: NA
cdr3_nt: TGTGCCAGCAGCTTGGGAGGGAGGATCCGCAATCAGCCCCAGCATTTT
cdr3_aa: CASSLGGRIRNQPQHF

j_call: TRBJ2-1
v_call: TRBV30
clone_size: NA
cdr3_length: 15
d_call: TRBD2
cdr3_nt: TGTGCCTGGAGTGTACCGGTAGCGGGAGGAAATGAGCAGTTCTTC
cdr3_aa: CAWSVPVAGGNEQFF

j_call: TRBJ1-1
v_call: TRBV7-3
clone_size: NA
cdr3_length: 14
d_call: TRBD1
cdr3_nt: TGTGCCACGTATAAACAGGGGAGTGTCGCTGAAGCTTTCTTT
cdr3_aa: CATYKQGSVAEAFF

j_call: TRBJ2-7
v_call: TRBV27
clone_size: NA
cdr3_length: 18
d_call: TRBD1
cdr3_nt: TGTGCCAGCAAATACCGGGACAGGGAAGTTGGTGGCGGCTACGAGCAGTACTTC
cdr3_aa: CASKYRDREVGGGYEQYF

j_call: TRBJ1-2
v_call: TRBV2
clone_size: NA
cdr3_length: 16
d_call: NA
cdr3_nt: TGTGCCAGCAGTGAAGCGCTTACGGGGAGCGGAGGCCTCTACACCTTC
cdr3_aa: CASSEALTGSGGLYTF

j_call: TRBJ2-1
v_call: TRBV12-1
clone_size: NA
cdr3_length: 20
d_call: NA
cdr3_nt: TGTGCCAGCAGCCCTCGGCCTAGCGGGAGGGAGGATGGGTCCTACAATGAGCAGTTCTTC
cdr3_aa: CASSPRPSGREDGSYNEQFF

j_call: TRBJ2-7
v_call: TRBV7-6
clone_size: NA
cdr3_length: 15
d_call: TRBD2
cdr3_nt: TGTGCCAGCAGCCGAGGGACTAGCGGGAGTAACGAGCAGTACTTC
cdr3_aa: CASSRGTSGSNEQYF

j_call: TRBJ2-7
v_call: TRBV11-2
clone_size: few
cdr3_length: 12
d_call: NA
cdr3_nt: TGTGCCAGCAGCCCCTCGTCCTACGAGCAGTACTTC
cdr3_aa: CASSPSSYEQYF

j_call: TRBJ1-1
v_call: TRBV7-2
clone_size: NA
cdr3_length: 14
d_call: TRBD1
cdr3_nt: TGTGCCAGCAGCGTCGGCGGGGACAGGGTAAAAGCTTTCTTT
cdr3_aa: CASSVGGDRVKAFF

j_call: TRBJ2-3
v_call: TRBV30
clone_size: NA
cdr3_length: 15
d_call: NA
cdr3_nt: TGTGCCTGGAGCACCCCGGACAGCCGCACAGATACGCAGTATTTT
cdr3_aa: CAWSTPDSRTDTQYF

j_call: TRBJ2-7
v_call: TRBV14
clone_size: NA
cdr3_length: 16
d_call: NA
cdr3_nt: TGTGCCAGCAGCCAAGGACCATGGACTACAAACTACGAGCAGTACTTC
cdr3_aa: CASSQGPWTTNYEQYF

j_call: TRBJ2-7
v_call: TRBV30
clone_size: NA
cdr3_length: 14
d_call: NA
cdr3_nt: TGTGCCTGGAGTGTACGGGGCGGGACCCTCGAGCAGTACTTC
cdr3_aa: CAWSVRGGTLEQYF

j_call: TRBJ2-3
v_call: TRBV7-9
clone_size: few
cdr3_length: 16
d_call: TRBD2
cdr3_nt: TGTGCCAGCAGCTCCCAAGGGCTAGCGGGAAGTGGTACGCAGTATTTT
cdr3_aa: CASSSQGLAGSGTQYF

j_call: TRBJ1-2
v_call: TRBV28
clone_size: NA
cdr3_length: 12
d_call: TRBD1
cdr3_nt: TGTGCCAGCAGTTCGGACAGGGAGGGCTACACCTTC
cdr3_aa: CASSSDREGYTF

j_call: TRBJ2-7
v_call: TRBV30
clone_size: NA
cdr3_length: 15
d_call: TRBD1
cdr3_nt: TGTGCCTGGAGTAAAGGGGGACAGGGGCTCTACGAGCAGTACTTC
cdr3_aa: CAWSKGGQGLYEQYF

j_call: TRBJ2-2
v_call: TRBV30
clone_size: NA
cdr3_length: 13
d_call: NA
cdr3_nt: TGTGCCTGGAGTGGTACGAACACCGGGGAGCTGTTTTTT
cdr3_aa: CAWSGTNTGELFF